These 21 T cell receptor beta chains share one sample of origin, sequenced in a study of cytomegalovirus exposure and HLA in healthy donors. Profiling relied on immunoSEQ multiplex PCR, and the TCRdb table lists in-frame clones only, not all of them. The sample yields about 150,000 clones, around 83% seen once. Material for sequencing was PBMCs. The receptors originated from a human donor in good health.

The chain couples TRBV25-1 to TRBJ2-4, with D possibly being TRBD2 (6 bases). The CDR3 runs 15 residues. CDR1 is MGHDK, CDR2 SYGVNS, per germline. V was trimmed by 3 bases and J by 3 bases, leaving 12 bases between them. The CDR3 DNA is TGTGCCAGCAGTGACACGGTCGGGGGCAAAAACATTCAGTACTTC. Its protein product is CASSDTVGGKNIQYF.

This chain links TRBV18 with TRBJ2-7; TRBD1 might be the D (6 bases). The V gene lost 1 base and the J gene lost 5 bases, with 15 bases spanning the gap. CDR1 is KGHSH, CDR2 LQKENI, per germline. The CDR3 extends over 15 amino acids. This chain's CDR3 is CASSPRIVQGDEQYF. As DNA, the CDR3 is TGTGCCAGCTCACCACGTATAGTACAGGGCGACGAGCAGTACTTC.

The count of this clone is one. This chain joins TRBV5-4 and TRBJ2-7; 10 positions agree with TRBD1. Trimming cost V 3 bases and J 1 base; bases outside gene matches: 4. The CDR3 is made up of 15 amino acids. Germline values: CDR1 SGHNT, CDR2 YYREEE (reference sequence). This CDR3 reads CASSSRQGASYEQYF. CDR3 nucleotide sequence: TGTGCCAGCAGCTCCCGACAGGGGGCATCCTACGAGCAGTACTTC.

This clone appeared once. The V and J genes are TRBV9 and TRBJ2-3; possibly TRBD1 for D (5 bases). V lost 0 bases and J 2 bases, leaving 19 bases between the germline ends. CDR1 and CDR2 (germline): SGDLS, YYNGEE. This CDR3 spans 18 amino acids. This CDR3 reads CASSVARIDSLVTDTQYF. The CDR3, as DNA: TGTGCCAGCAGCGTAGCGAGGATCGACAGTCTAGTCACAGATACGCAGTATTTT.

The V and J genes are TRBV4-1 and TRBJ2-7; 9 nucleotides line up with TRBD2. V lost 1 base to trimming and J lost 3 bases; unmatched junction nucleotides: 4. CDR3 length: 15 amino acids. The germline V gene encodes CDR1 MGHRA and CDR2 YSYEKL. The CDR3 bases are TGCGCCAGCAGCCAAGGGACTAGCGACATCTACGAGCAGTACTTC. It is translated as CASSQGTSDIYEQYF.

The chain couples TRBV2 to TRBJ1-2; 7 bases are shared with TRBD1. The CDR3 is 14 amino acids. Per germline, CDR1 SNHLY and CDR2 FYNNEI. V was pared by 8 bases and J by 5 bases, with 11 bases of the junction left unmatched. The CDR3 spells CASLRDSGLYGYTF. The CDR3 coding sequence is TGTGCCAGCCTCCGGGACAGCGGACTATATGGCTACACCTTC.

V gene TRBV27 combines with J gene TRBJ2-7; 11 bases align to TRBD1. CDR1 and CDR2 (germline): MNHEY, SMNVEV (reference sequence). V shed 0 bases and J 6 bases; nucleotides not matched to a gene: 4. This CDR3 has 15 residues. The CDR3 bases are TGTGCCAGCAGTTTATCGACCGGGACAGGGGGCGAGCAGTACTTC. This gives the protein CASSLSTGTGGEQYF.

V usage is TRBV19 and J usage is TRBJ2-1, with D possibly TRBD2 on 5 matching bases. Germline CDR1 LNHDA, CDR2 SQIVND (reference sequence). This CDR3 is built from 14 residues. Deletions cut 9 bases from V and 4 bases from J, with 16 bases between. This chain's CDR3 is CASRGPGIYNEQFF. The DNA of the CDR3 is TGTGCCAGCAGAGGGCCTGGAATATACAATGAGCAGTTCTTC.

V and J are TRBV18 and TRBJ2-7, with 7 bases that match TRBD1. Germline V lookup: CDR1 KGHSH, CDR2 LQKENI. The CDR3 sequence is 13 residues long. The ends lost 6 bases at V and 3 bases at J; junction bases unmatched: 5. The CDR3 here is CASSLQGIYEQYF. The CDR3 DNA is TGTGCCAGCTCCCTACAGGGGATCTACGAGCAGTACTTC.

This clone turned up a few times. V and J are TRBV6-5 and TRBJ2-7, with D possibly TRBD1 on 6 matching bases. The V and J ends lost 5 bases and 3 bases respectively, with 8 bases between them. The CDR3 is 12 amino acids. Per germline, CDR1 MNHEY and CDR2 SVGAGI. CDR3 nucleotides: TGTGCCAGCAGTAAGACAGGCTACGAGCAGTACTTC. Protein: CASSKTGYEQYF.

The chain is built from TRBV4-1 and TRBJ1-2, with D maybe TRBD1 (6 bases). V shed 0 bases and J shed 3 bases, with 17 bases lying between them. Germline CDR1 is MGHRA and CDR2 is YSYEKL. This CDR3 region has 17 residues. The CDR3 region is CASSQDLGAPGYYGYTF. The CDR3 DNA is TGCGCCAGCAGCCAAGATCTGGGGGCGCCCGGGTACTATGGCTACACCTTC.

A single count supports this clone. V is TRBV6-6 and J is TRBJ2-1; perhaps TRBD1 as D (6 bases). The CDR3 covers 13 residues. Trimming removed 6 bases from V and 9 bases from J, with 15 bases in between. CDR1 and CDR2 (germline): MNHNY, SVGAGI (reference sequence). The CDR3 loop reads CASRKGGTGEQFF. DNA of the CDR3: TGTGCCAGCAGAAAAGGGGGTACAGGTGAGCAGTTCTTC.

The chain recombines TRBV25-1 with TRBJ2-3; unclear D gene. Germline CDR1 and CDR2: MGHDK and SYGVNS. The CDR3 is 18 residues long. Trimming removed 5 bases from V and 1 base from J, with 22 bases in between. The DNA of the CDR3 is TGTGCCAGCAGTCGCATTGTGTCAGCGATCAATGGCACAGATACGCAGTATTTT. As protein: CASSRIVSAINGTDTQYF.

V and J are TRBV5-1 and TRBJ2-7; D is uncertain. The V gene lost 4 bases and the J gene lost 5 bases, with 13 bases spanning the gap. The CDR3 covers 13 residues. Per germline, CDR1 SGHRS and CDR2 YFSETQ. CDR3 region: CASSRVPSNEQYF. The CDR3 coding sequence is TGCGCCAGCAGCCGGGTCCCGTCGAACGAGCAGTACTTC.

This chain links TRBV11-1 with TRBJ1-2, with 9 bases fitting TRBD1. Germline lookup yields CDR1 SGHAT and CDR2 FQDESV (reference sequence). There are 16 residues in the CDR3. Trimming cost V 4 bases and J 4 bases; bases outside gene matches: 10. The CDR3 DNA follows: TGTGCCAGCAGCTGGACCGGGACAGGGATTCTCTATGGCTACACCTTC. It encodes CASSWTGTGILYGYTF.

The chain joins TRBV5-1 to TRBJ1-4; tentative D call: TRBD1 (5 bases). The V end lost 6 bases, the J end lost 0 bases, and 15 bases lay between the germline ends. The length of the CDR3 is 16 residues. Looked up from germline, CDR1 is SGHRS and CDR2 is YFSETQ. The CDR3 is CASKIRGETTNEKLFF. The CDR3 nucleotides read TGCGCCAGCAAGATTAGGGGCGAAACAACTAATGAAAAACTGTTTTTT.

This clone came up once. V and J are TRBV19 and TRBJ1-4; tentatively, D is TRBD1 (5 bases). V lost 3 bases to trimming and J lost 0 bases, with 17 bases between them. CDR1 LNHDA and CDR2 SQIVND come from the germline V gene (reference sequence). This CDR3 contains 18 residues. The CDR3 is CASSIPGSFGPTNEKLFF. For the CDR3, the DNA is TGTGCCAGTAGTATTCCAGGGTCGTTCGGACCAACTAATGAAAAACTGTTTTTT. Full variable domain (missing parts from reference TRBV19 and TRBJ1-4): DGGITQSPKYLFRKEGQNVTLSCEQNLNHDAMYWYRQDPGQGLRLIYYSQIVNDFQKGDIAEGYSVSREKKESFPLTVTSAQKNPTAFYLCASSIPGSFGPTNEKLFFGSGTQLSVL.

The V and J genes are TRBV29-1 and TRBJ2-2, with D possibly matching TRBD1 (6 bases). Trimming removed 8 bases from V and 7 bases from J, with 20 bases in between. CDR1 and CDR2 from the germline V gene are SQVTM and ANQGSEA. This CDR3 is built from 14 residues. CDR3 nucleotides: TGCAGCACTCTGGACAGCCCAGAGGGCGGGGAGCTGTTTTTT. Amino acid sequence: CSTLDSPEGGELFF.

The chain employs TRBV7-6 and TRBJ1-2, with a weak D call TRBD1 (6 bases). Germline V gene lookup returns CDR1 SGHVS and CDR2 FNYEAQ. V lost 1 base and J lost 7, with 16 bases in between. CDR3 length: 15 residues. The CDR3 DNA reads TGTGCCAGCAGCTTAGATGACAGGATCTTTCTTGGCTACACCTTC. It specifies CASSLDDRIFLGYTF.

This clone occurred a few times. The chain has TRBV9 and TRBJ1-5; the D is unclear. Germline CDR1 is SGDLS and CDR2 is YYNGEE. V was pared by 0 bases and J by 5 bases, with 12 bases between. CDR3 length: 15 residues. The CDR3 here is CASSVGGYPYQPQHF. The CDR3 bases are TGTGCCAGCAGCGTAGGAGGGTACCCTTATCAGCCCCAGCATTTT.

J is TRBJ1-1 and V is TRBV18, with 7 bases fitting TRBD1. CDR3 length: 15 residues. The V gene's germline CDR1 is KGHSH and CDR2 LQKENI. Germline trimming cut 2 bases from V and 1 base from J; bases unmatched to any gene: 4. The CDR3 coding sequence is TGTGCCAGCTCACCAGGCAGGGGGAAGAACACTGAAGCTTTCTTT. The encoded protein is CASSPGRGKNTEAFF.